This T cell receptor (beta chain) originates from a study of CD8 T cells in ankylosing spondylitis. At least ten counts were recorded for this clonotype. Antigen: not known. CDR1 is SGHTA and CDR2 is FQGTGA in the germline V gene. The V segment lost 5 bases and the J segment 3 bases; nucleotides outside the gene matches: 3. The CDR3 covers 14 residues. Libraries of TCR beta came from quantitative 5'-RACE with molecular barcodes. TCRdb processed the 5' RACE reads anew with MiXCR; each CDR3 protein has one entry. The profile covers fewer than 150,000 distinct CDR3 sequences, with 5.5% to 7.5% appearing a single time and approximately 13% taken by the ten largest. Study-wide points: What seemed typical of ankylosing spondylitis blood was a TCR beta motif built from eight highly homologous variants.

The sequenced sample consisted of blood, either unsorted or a sorted T cell fraction (not recorded which). The receptor was isolated from a female donor with ankylosing spondylitis or in good health (not recorded which). The chain has TRBV7-3 and TRBJ2-2; 7 nucleotides match TRBD1. CDR3 in DNA: TGTGCCAGCAGCCCACAGGGGTACACCGGGGAGCTGTTTTTT. Protein: CASSPQGYTGELFF.